This T cell receptor beta chain was obtained from a study of OX40 agonist ivuxolimab in advanced cancers. The data were produced by immunoSEQ multiplex PCR, yet TCRdb's version contains in-frame clones alone and is incomplete. Of some 90,000 clones detected, roughly nine tenths appear once; the ten largest clones hold around 1.5%. The CDR3 is 14 residues long. The germline CDR1 and CDR2 sequences are MDHEN and SYDVKM. The V end lost 6 bases, the J end lost 2 bases, and 14 bases lay between the germline ends. The chain joins TRBV28 to TRBJ2-7; D remains ambiguous. Sequenced material: CD4+ or CD8+ T cells sorted from blood, taken in a trial of the OX40 agonist ivuxolimab. This TCR came from an adult with an advanced solid tumor such as melanoma, head and neck, liver or kidney cancer. CDR3 bases: TGTGCCAGCAGCCCGGAGAGATTCGCCTACGAGCAGTACTTC. It is translated as CASSPERFAYEQYF.